This T cell receptor beta chain derives from a study of sequential checkpoint blockade in melanoma (dated by TCRdb to about 2019). General notes on the study: In a 1:1 randomization, patients received either first-line nivolumab then ipilimumab (arm A) or ipilimumab then nivolumab (arm B). Maintenance nivolumab was given following each of the two trial sequences.

TCRbeta CDR3 regions were immunosequenced from genomic DNA with the immunoSEQ Assay. Prior to high-throughput sequencing, genomic DNA was amplified by bias-controlled multiplex PCR. As for the original processing: To quantify the absolute abundance of each unique TCRbeta CDR3 region, the sequences were collapsed and filtered. Clonality, defined as 1 minus Pielou's evenness, was calculated using productive rearrangements only. Clones with significantly greater frequencies in on-treatment versus baseline samples were identified using a previously published method. In its TCRdb copy, this immuneACCESS table keeps in-frame sequences only and misses some clones. Where compared with another copy, unresolved V genes explain less than half of these, and the others have no known cause. V, J and clone size reflect that table, while D and trimming were determined from the DNA. The sample has tens of thousands of clones on record, 85% to 90% of them singletons. The top ten clones comprise around 15% of the sample.

CDR1 and CDR2 were assigned from the germline V gene (reference sequence) as MNHEY and SMNVEV. Clipping removes 5 bases from V and 4 bases from J, with 8 as the unmatched junction base count. There are 15 amino acids in the CDR3, from cysteine to phenylalanine inclusive. The read is trimmed to its CDR3 DNA, 45 bases read in frame from base 1. Sample treatment or condition, as interpreted from the label and publication: randomized to nivolumab then ipilimumab (arm A) or the reverse (arm B). Prior DNA-damaging chemotherapy had not been received by any trial patient. A FACS Aria II flow cytometer was used to sort live CD3+CD8+ cells that were negative for CD19 and CD56 from thawed PBMCs. CheckMate 064, a randomized, open-label phase II trial of sequential checkpoint blockade, was the source of the samples, all of which came from patients with melanoma. Peripheral blood mononuclear cells were collected by leukapheresis, purified using Ficoll-Paque, and frozen in human serum containing roughly 10% DMSO. Immediately after sorting, the purity of sorted blood CD3+CD8+ cells was verified to be >95%, after which DNA was extracted.

Paper-wide results and their limitations: The model for predicting response that combines TCR metrics with mutation burden needs to be validated in larger, independent patient cohorts.

A remark on this clone: Its antigen remains undetermined. No much larger clonotype is one base removed from it; base qualities were not supplied.

This specimen was CD8+ T cells sorted from blood (inferred from file names), taken from a patient given nivolumab and ipilimumab in sequence. The chain is made from TRBV27 and TRBJ1-2; 9 bases in the middle match TRBD1. This TCR derives from a human donor with melanoma. The DNA sequence reads TGTGCCAGCAGTCCCGGGACAGGGTGGGGCTATGGCTACACCTTC. It specifies CASSPGTGWGYGYTF.